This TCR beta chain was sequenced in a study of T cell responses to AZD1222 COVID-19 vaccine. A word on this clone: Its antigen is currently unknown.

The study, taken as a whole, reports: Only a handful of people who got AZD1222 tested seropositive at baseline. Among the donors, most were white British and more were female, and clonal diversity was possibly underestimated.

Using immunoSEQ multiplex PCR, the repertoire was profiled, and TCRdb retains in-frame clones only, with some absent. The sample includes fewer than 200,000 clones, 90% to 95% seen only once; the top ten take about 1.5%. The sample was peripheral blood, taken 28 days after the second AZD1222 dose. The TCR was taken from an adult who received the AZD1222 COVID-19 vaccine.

The DNA for the CDR3 is TGTGCCAGCAGTCCCAGCTCGACAGCGAACACTGAAGCTTTCTTT. Amino acids: CASSPSSTANTEAFF. This rearrangement joins TRBV27 to TRBJ1-1; the D gene is possibly TRBD1 (5 bases). With 5 bases removed from V and 1 base from J, the gap between germline ends came to 14 bases. The CDR3 loop spans 15 amino acids. Germline V gene lookup returns CDR1 MNHEY and CDR2 SMNVEV (reference sequence).